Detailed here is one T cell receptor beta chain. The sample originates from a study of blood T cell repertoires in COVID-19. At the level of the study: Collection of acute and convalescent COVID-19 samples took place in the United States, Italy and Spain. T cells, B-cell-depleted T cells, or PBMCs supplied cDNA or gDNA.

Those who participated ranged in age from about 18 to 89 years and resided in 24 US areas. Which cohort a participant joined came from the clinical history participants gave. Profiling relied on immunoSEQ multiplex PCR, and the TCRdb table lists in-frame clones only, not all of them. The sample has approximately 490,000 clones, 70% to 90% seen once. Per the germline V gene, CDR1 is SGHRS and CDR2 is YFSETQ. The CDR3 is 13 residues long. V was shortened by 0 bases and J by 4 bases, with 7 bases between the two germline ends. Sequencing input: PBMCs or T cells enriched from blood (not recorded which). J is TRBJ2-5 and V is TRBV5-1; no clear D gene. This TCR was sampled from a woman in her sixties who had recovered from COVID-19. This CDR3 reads CASSLDTLETQYF. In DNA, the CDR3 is TGCGCCAGCAGCTTGGACACCTTAGAGACCCAGTACTTC. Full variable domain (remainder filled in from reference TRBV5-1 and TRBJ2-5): KAGVTQTPRYLIKTRGQQVTLSCSPISGHRSVSWYQQTPGQGLQFLFEYFSETQRNKGNFPGRFSGRQFSNSRSEMNVSTLELGDSALYLCASSLDTLETQYFGPGTRLLVL.